A selection of T cell receptor beta chains follows, all from one sample in a study of post-analysis software for immune sequencing data. TCRdb itself ran the PCR reads through MiXCR, one entry per CDR3 protein. The data show hundreds of thousands of distinct CDR3 sequences, 59% seen once. Material: blood. These receptors were collected from a girl between 2 and 10 years old with multiple sclerosis. The CDR3 runs from the conserved cysteine through the conserved F or W. Fields, in order: V gene, D gene, J gene, clone size, CDR3 protein, CDR3 DNA. A D gene is named only where the DNA matches it firmly. Expanded clones get a size class; other rows say once, few or many, or leave the size out.

V: TRBV10-3
D: TRBD2
J: TRBJ2-7
size: -
CDR3: CAISGHDSGSYEQYF
DNA: TGTGCCATCAGTGGGCATGACAGCGGGAGTTACGAGCAGTACTTC

V: TRBV21-1
D: -
J: TRBJ1-5
size: -
CDR3: CASSIGEGVKQPQHF
DNA: TGTGCCAGCAGCATAGGTGAGGGGGTAAAACAGCCCCAGCATTTT

V: TRBV5-1
D: -
J: TRBJ1-1
size: -
CDR3: CASSSRTDTLGTEAFF
DNA: TGCGCCAGCAGCTCGCGGACAGACACCCTGGGAACTGAAGCTTTCTTT

V: TRBV7-7
D: TRBD2
J: TRBJ2-7
size: -
CDR3: CASSPPGGLEQYF
DNA: TGTGCTAGCAGTCCCCCGGGGGGTCTGGAGCAGTACTTC

V: TRBV7-9
D: -
J: TRBJ2-1
size: few
CDR3: CASSWVETAFYNEQFF
DNA: TGTGCCAGCAGCTGGGTAGAGACCGCCTTCTACAATGAGCAGTTCTTC

V: TRBV6-5
D: TRBD2
J: TRBJ2-7
size: -
CDR3: CASSYFVVAGGKGDEQYF
DNA: TGTGCCAGCAGTTACTTCGTGGTAGCGGGAGGTAAGGGAGACGAGCAGTACTTC

V: TRBV12-3/TRBV12-4
D: -
J: TRBJ2-3
size: -
CDR3: CASSPHRGAGRTDTQYF
DNA: TGTGCCAGCAGTCCTCACAGGGGTGCGGGGCGGACAGATACGCAGTATTTT

V: TRBV7-9
D: -
J: TRBJ2-5
size: -
CDR3: CASGLTETQYF
DNA: TGTGCAAGCGGGCTAACGGAGACCCAGTACTTC

V: TRBV29-1
D: -
J: TRBJ1-1
size: -
CDR3: CSVDVLQALGAFF
DNA: TGCAGCGTTGACGTATTACAGGCCCTTGGCGCTTTCTTT

V: TRBV4-1
D: -
J: TRBJ2-2
size: once
CDR3: CASSQLKQTGELFF
DNA: TGCGCCAGCAGCCAATTAAAGCAAACCGGGGAGCTGTTTTTT

V: TRBV7-2
D: TRBD2
J: TRBJ2-1
size: -
CDR3: CASSLDSGDYNEQFF
DNA: TGTGCCAGCAGCTTAGATAGCGGGGATTACAATGAGCAGTTCTTC

V: TRBV12-3/TRBV12-4
D: TRBD2
J: TRBJ2-5
size: -
CDR3: CASTRLAGETQYF
DNA: TGTGCCAGCACCCGACTAGCGGGAGAGACCCAGTACTTC

V: TRBV7-2
D: -
J: TRBJ2-5
size: few
CDR3: CASSMGLTPYTQYF
DNA: TGTGCCAGCAGCATGGGACTTACCCCTTATACCCAGTACTTC

V: TRBV4-2
D: TRBD2
J: TRBJ2-4
size: -
CDR3: CASSQDQLAGALTKNIQYF
DNA: TGTGCCAGCAGCCAAGATCAATTAGCGGGGGCCTTAACCAAAAACATTCAGTACTTC

V: TRBV20-1
D: TRBD1
J: TRBJ2-5
size: -
CDR3: CSAGQGRSEETQYF
DNA: TGCAGTGCGGGACAGGGGAGGTCGGAAGAGACCCAGTACTTC

V: TRBV29-1
D: -
J: TRBJ2-1
size: few
CDR3: CSVSGSNEQFF
DNA: TGCAGCGTTTCAGGGTCGAATGAGCAGTTCTTC

V: TRBV5-1
D: -
J: TRBJ2-6
size: -
CDR3: CASSVGTGGNGANVLTF
DNA: TGCGCCAGCAGCGTAGGGACGGGGGGCAATGGGGCCAACGTCCTGACTTTC

V: TRBV6-6
D: TRBD1
J: TRBJ2-1
size: -
CDR3: CASSYKGQLYNEQFF
DNA: TGTGCCAGCAGTTACAAGGGACAGCTATACAATGAGCAGTTCTTC

V: TRBV3-1
D: TRBD1
J: TRBJ2-1
size: few
CDR3: CASSVTGDAYNEQFF
DNA: TGTGCCAGCAGCGTTACAGGGGACGCCTACAATGAGCAGTTCTTC

V: TRBV6-1
D: -
J: TRBJ2-1
size: -
CDR3: CASSGGLEYNEQFF
DNA: TGTGCCAGCAGTGGGGGACTGGAGTACAATGAGCAGTTCTTC

V: TRBV14
D: -
J: TRBJ2-3
size: few
CDR3: CASSQILPDTQYF
DNA: TGTGCCAGCAGCCAGATCCTTCCCGATACGCAGTATTTT

V: TRBV6-2/TRBV6-3
D: TRBD1
J: TRBJ2-7
size: once
CDR3: CASRETGTGDGSEQYF
DNA: TGTGCCAGCAGGGAAACCGGGACAGGGGATGGTAGCGAGCAGTACTTC

V: TRBV5-1
D: TRBD2
J: TRBJ2-5
size: -
CDR3: CASSWAGGPETQYF
DNA: TGCGCCAGCAGCTGGGCGGGGGGGCCAGAGACCCAGTACTTC

V: TRBV20-1
D: TRBD2
J: TRBJ2-1
size: -
CDR3: CSARDLGREVNEQFF
DNA: TGCAGTGCTAGAGATTTGGGGAGGGAGGTCAATGAGCAGTTCTTC

V: TRBV3-1
D: -
J: TRBJ1-2
size: -
CDR3: CASSQGPDSYGYTF
DNA: TGTGCCAGCAGCCAAGGACCGGATTCGTATGGCTACACCTTC

V: TRBV12-3/TRBV12-4
D: -
J: TRBJ2-1
size: -
CDR3: CASTVDYPPNEQFF
DNA: TGTGCCAGCACAGTGGACTATCCTCCCAATGAGCAGTTCTTC

V: TRBV7-6
D: TRBD2
J: TRBJ2-3
size: few
CDR3: CASSLSAFRLAGFPDTQYF
DNA: TGTGCCAGCAGCTTGTCTGCGTTCCGGCTAGCGGGATTCCCAGATACGCAGTATTTT

V: TRBV13
D: -
J: TRBJ2-1
size: few
CDR3: CASRRVYNEQFF
DNA: TGTGCCAGCAGGAGGGTATACAATGAGCAGTTCTTC

V: TRBV6-1
D: -
J: TRBJ2-5
size: -
CDR3: CASSDGVSGTQYF
DNA: TGTGCCAGCAGTGACGGGGTATCTGGGACCCAGTACTTC

V: TRBV7-9
D: -
J: TRBJ2-1
size: -
CDR3: CASSEPNEQFF
DNA: TGTGCCAGCAGCGAACCGAATGAGCAGTTCTTC

V: TRBV5-1
D: TRBD2
J: TRBJ2-1
size: -
CDR3: CASSFQRLAGGNEQFF
DNA: TGCGCCAGCAGCTTCCAGAGACTAGCGGGCGGTAATGAGCAGTTCTTC

V: TRBV7-3
D: TRBD1
J: TRBJ2-1
size: -
CDR3: CASRGPGTGDNEQFF
DNA: TGTGCCAGCAGGGGACCCGGGACAGGAGACAATGAGCAGTTCTTC

V: TRBV7-3
D: TRBD2
J: TRBJ2-3
size: -
CDR3: CASSLSGSKSDTQYF
DNA: TGTGCCAGCAGCTTAAGCGGGAGTAAGTCCGATACGCAGTATTTT

V: TRBV7-2
D: -
J: TRBJ2-1
size: -
CDR3: CASSLEARWSGEQFF
DNA: TGTGCCAGCAGCTTAGAAGCGCGGTGGAGTGGAGAGCAGTTCTTC

V: TRBV6-2/TRBV6-3
D: TRBD2
J: TRBJ2-1
size: few
CDR3: CASSYGTSGGLNEQFF
DNA: TGTGCCAGCAGTTACGGAACTAGCGGAGGGCTCAATGAGCAGTTCTTC

V: TRBV5-1
D: -
J: TRBJ2-5
size: -
CDR3: CASSLMGVGASSQETQYF
DNA: TGCGCCAGCAGCTTGATGGGTGTGGGGGCGTCTTCACAAGAGACCCAGTACTTC

V: TRBV20-1
D: TRBD2
J: TRBJ2-1
size: -
CDR3: CSARDLLAGSAEQFF
DNA: TGCAGTGCTAGAGATTTGCTAGCGGGATCGGCTGAGCAGTTCTTC

V: TRBV10-3
D: TRBD2
J: TRBJ2-6
size: -
CDR3: CAAKSGRERSGANVLTF
DNA: TGTGCCGCAAAATCGGGGCGGGAGAGGTCTGGGGCCAACGTCCTGACTTTC

V: TRBV6-5
D: -
J: TRBJ2-6
size: many
CDR3: CASSPGLSGANVLTF
DNA: TGTGCCAGCAGCCCAGGTCTCTCTGGGGCCAACGTCCTGACTTTC

V: TRBV25-1
D: TRBD2
J: TRBJ2-5
size: -
CDR3: CASSDSTGGIQETQYF
DNA: TGTGCCAGCAGTGACTCTACGGGGGGGATCCAAGAGACCCAGTACTTC

V: TRBV30
D: TRBD2
J: TRBJ2-1
size: -
CDR3: CAWTSGRKYEQFF
DNA: TGTGCCTGGACAAGCGGGAGGAAGTATGAGCAGTTCTTC

V: TRBV12-3/TRBV12-4
D: TRBD1
J: TRBJ2-3
size: -
CDR3: CASSPPETGWTDAQYF
DNA: TGTGCCAGCAGTCCTCCGGAGACAGGGTGGACAGATGCGCAGTATTTT

V: TRBV2
D: -
J: TRBJ2-5
size: -
CDR3: CASSDGGRETQYF
DNA: TGTGCCAGCAGTGACGGCGGGCGGGAGACCCAGTACTTC

V: TRBV6-2/TRBV6-3
D: TRBD2
J: TRBJ2-1
size: -
CDR3: CASYSSGGAIEQFF
DNA: TGTGCCAGCTATTCTAGCGGGGGGGCCATTGAGCAGTTCTTC

V: TRBV12-3/TRBV12-4
D: -
J: TRBJ2-2
size: -
CDR3: CASSLKLGTGELFF
DNA: TGTGCCAGCAGTTTAAAGTTGGGCACCGGGGAGCTGTTTTTT

V: TRBV5-5
D: TRBD1
J: TRBJ1-4
size: -
CDR3: CASSLEGADEKLFF
DNA: TGTGCCAGCAGCTTGGAGGGGGCGGATGAAAAACTGTTTTTT

V: TRBV6-6
D: -
J: TRBJ1-2
size: -
CDR3: CASSGRVSDGYTF
DNA: TGTGCCAGCAGTGGCAGGGTATCCGATGGCTACACCTTC

V: TRBV29-1
D: -
J: TRBJ2-5
size: -
CDR3: CSVDWQVTQYF
DNA: TGCAGCGTTGACTGGCAAGTGACCCAGTACTTC

V: TRBV20-1
D: -
J: TRBJ2-1
size: -
CDR3: CSVWGKKGNEQFF
DNA: TGCAGTGTATGGGGGAAAAAAGGCAATGAGCAGTTCTTC